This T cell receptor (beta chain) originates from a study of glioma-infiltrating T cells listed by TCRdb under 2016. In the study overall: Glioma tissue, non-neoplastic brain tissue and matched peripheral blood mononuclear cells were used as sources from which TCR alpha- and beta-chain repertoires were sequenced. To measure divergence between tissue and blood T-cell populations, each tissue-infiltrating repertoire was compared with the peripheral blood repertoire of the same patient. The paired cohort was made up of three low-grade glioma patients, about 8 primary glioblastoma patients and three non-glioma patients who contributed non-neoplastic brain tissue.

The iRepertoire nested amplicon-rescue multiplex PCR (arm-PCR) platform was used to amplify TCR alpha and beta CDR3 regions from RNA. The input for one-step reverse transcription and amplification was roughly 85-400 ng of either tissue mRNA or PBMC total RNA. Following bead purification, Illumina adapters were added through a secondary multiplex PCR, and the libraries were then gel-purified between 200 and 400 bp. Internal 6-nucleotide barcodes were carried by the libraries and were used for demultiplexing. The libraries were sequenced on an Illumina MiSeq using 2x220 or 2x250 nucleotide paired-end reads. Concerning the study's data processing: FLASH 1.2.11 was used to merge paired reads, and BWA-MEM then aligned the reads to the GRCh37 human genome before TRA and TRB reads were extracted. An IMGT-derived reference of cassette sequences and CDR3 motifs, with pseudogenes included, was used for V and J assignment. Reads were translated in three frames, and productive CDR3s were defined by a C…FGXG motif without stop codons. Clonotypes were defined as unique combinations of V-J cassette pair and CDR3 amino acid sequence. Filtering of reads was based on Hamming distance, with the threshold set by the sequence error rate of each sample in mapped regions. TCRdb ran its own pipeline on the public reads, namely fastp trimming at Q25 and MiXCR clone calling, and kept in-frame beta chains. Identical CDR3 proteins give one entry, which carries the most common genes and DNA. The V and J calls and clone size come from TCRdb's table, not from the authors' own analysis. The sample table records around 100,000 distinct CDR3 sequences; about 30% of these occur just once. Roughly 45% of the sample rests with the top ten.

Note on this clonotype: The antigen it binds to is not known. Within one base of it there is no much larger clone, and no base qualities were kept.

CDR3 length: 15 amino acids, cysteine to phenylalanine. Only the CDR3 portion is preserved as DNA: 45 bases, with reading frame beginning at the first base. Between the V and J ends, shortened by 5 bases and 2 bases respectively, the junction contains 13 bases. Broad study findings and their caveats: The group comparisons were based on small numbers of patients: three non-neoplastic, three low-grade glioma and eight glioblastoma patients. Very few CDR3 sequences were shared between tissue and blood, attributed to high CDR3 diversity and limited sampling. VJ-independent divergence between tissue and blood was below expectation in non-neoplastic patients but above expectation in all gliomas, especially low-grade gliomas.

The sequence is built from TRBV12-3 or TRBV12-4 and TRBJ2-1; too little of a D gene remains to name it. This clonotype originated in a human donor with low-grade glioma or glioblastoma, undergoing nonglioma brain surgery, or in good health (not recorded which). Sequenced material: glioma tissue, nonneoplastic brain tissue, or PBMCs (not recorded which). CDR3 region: CASSPRTSTYNEQFF. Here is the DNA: TGTGCCAGCAGTCCTCGGACGTCTACCTACAATGAGCAGTTCTTC.